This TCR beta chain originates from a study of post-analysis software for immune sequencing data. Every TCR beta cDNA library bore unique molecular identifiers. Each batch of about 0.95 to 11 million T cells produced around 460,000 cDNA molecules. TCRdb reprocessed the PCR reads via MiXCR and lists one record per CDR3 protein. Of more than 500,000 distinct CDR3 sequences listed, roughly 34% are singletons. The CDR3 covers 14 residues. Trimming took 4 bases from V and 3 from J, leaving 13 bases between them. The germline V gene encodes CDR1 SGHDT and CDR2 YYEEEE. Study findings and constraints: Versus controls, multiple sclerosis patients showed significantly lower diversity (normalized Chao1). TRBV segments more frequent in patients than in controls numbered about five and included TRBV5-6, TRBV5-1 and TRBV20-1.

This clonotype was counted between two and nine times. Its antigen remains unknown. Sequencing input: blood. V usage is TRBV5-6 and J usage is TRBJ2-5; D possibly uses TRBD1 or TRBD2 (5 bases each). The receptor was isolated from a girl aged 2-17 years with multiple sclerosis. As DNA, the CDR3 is TGTGCCAGCAGCCCCGGGACCCGAAAAGAGACCCAGTACTTC. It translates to CASSPGTRKETQYF.